The rows below give T cell receptor beta chains drawn from one sample of a study of cytomegalovirus exposure and HLA in healthy donors. The protocol was immunoSEQ multiplex PCR, while the TCRdb copy is restricted to in-frame clones and leaves out a portion. The data contain 75,000 to 90,000 clones, over 75% of them seen just once; the ten biggest clones take up 10% to 15%. The sample was PBMCs. Source of these receptors: a human donor in good health. Each CDR3 is given with its conserved first and last residue. D genes are given only for firm matches. Rows give clone size only sometimes, using once, few, many, or a class for an expanded clone.

>TRBV29-1|NA|NA|TRBJ1-1
TGCAGCGTACCGGACACGAACACTGAAGCTTTCTTT
CSVPDTNTEAFF
>TRBV11-2|NA|NA|TRBJ2-7
TGTGCCAGCAGCTATAGCCCAGGGGTTCTGGGCGAGCAGTACTTC
CASSYSPGVLGEQYF
>TRBV5-8|NA|NA|TRBJ2-7
TGTGCCAGCAGCCCCGGACAGTGGGGATACGAGCAGTACTTC
CASSPGQWGYEQYF
>TRBV29-1|NA|NA|TRBJ1-2
TGCAGCGTTGAGTTCAATGGCTACACCTTC
CSVEFNGYTF
>TRBV6-1|NA|TRBD1|TRBJ1-2
TGTGCCAGCAGGCCGGGACAGGATTTTGGCTACACCTTC
CASRPGQDFGYTF
>TRBV6-5|NA|TRBD1|TRBJ2-7
TGTGCCAGCAGTTACAGACAGGGGATCCTCGAGCAGTACTTC
CASSYRQGILEQYF
>TRBV5-5|NA|NA|TRBJ1-2
TGTGCCAGCAGCTTCGCGGACAGATATGGCTACACCTTC
CASSFADRYGYTF
>TRBV9|NA|TRBD2|TRBJ2-1
TGTGCCAGCAGCCCCAGCCGGGCTAGCGGGGGCCCCTGGAATGAGCAGTTCTTC
CASSPSRASGGPWNEQFF
>TRBV5-1|few|TRBD1|TRBJ2-7
TGCGCCAGCAGCCCTCTACAGGGGGCGGACGAGCAGTACTTC
CASSPLQGADEQYF
>TRBV19|NA|TRBD2|TRBJ2-3
TGTGCCAGCTGGGGGGGGAGACGCACAGATACGCAGTATTTT
CASWGGRRTDTQYF
>TRBV5-6|NA|NA|TRBJ2-3
TGTGCCAGCAGCGGGCAGACAGATACGCAGTATTTT
CASSGQTDTQYF
>TRBV5-5|NA|TRBD1|TRBJ1-4
TGTGCCAGCAGCTTGGGACAGGGGACTGAAAAACTGTTTTTT
CASSLGQGTEKLFF
>TRBV7-9|NA|TRBD2|TRBJ2-3
TGTGCCAGCAGTTCTCAAGCGGGGGCAGATACGCAGTATTTT
CASSSQAGADTQYF
>TRBV7-9|NA|NA|TRBJ1-3
TGTGCCAGCAGCTTAGTCTTCTCTGGAAACACCATATATTTT
CASSLVFSGNTIYF
>TRBV30|NA|TRBD1|TRBJ1-1
TGTGCCTTCGTGGTGGGGGACAGGAGGAACACTGAAGCTTTCTTT
CAFVVGDRRNTEAFF
>TRBV2|NA|NA|TRBJ1-1
TGTGCCAGCAGTGATAACAGGGTCACTGAAGCTTTCTTT
CASSDNRVTEAFF
>TRBV7-6|NA|TRBD1|TRBJ1-2
TGTGCCAGCAGCTTGGGACAGGGGTACGGCTACACCTTC
CASSLGQGYGYTF
>TRBV10-3|NA|NA|TRBJ1-2
TGTGCCATCAGCCAAGGGGGACACAACTATGGCTACACCTTC
CAISQGGHNYGYTF
>TRBV6-5|NA|NA|TRBJ2-7
TGTGCCAGCAGTTACTCCAGGGGAAGGGGATACGAGCAGTACTTC
CASSYSRGRGYEQYF
>TRBV5-6|NA|NA|TRBJ1-1
TGTGCCAGCAGCTCCAGGACATCCCTCAACACTGAAGCTTTCTTT
CASSSRTSLNTEAFF
>TRBV6-5|NA|TRBD1|TRBJ1-6
TGTGCCAGCAGACATAGGCCGGACAGGGATTCACCCCTCCACTTT
CASRHRPDRDSPLHF
>TRBV7-2|NA|NA|TRBJ1-6
TGTGCCAGCAGCTTAGTACCCGTCGGTAATTCACCCCTCCACTTT
CASSLVPVGNSPLHF
>TRBV10-3|once|NA|TRBJ1-5
TGTGCCATCAGTGACACTCGAGATAGCAATCAGCCCCAGCATTTT
CAISDTRDSNQPQHF
>TRBV6-6|few|NA|TRBJ2-7
TGTGCCAGCACGCCAGAGGGTTACGAGCAGTACTTC
CASTPEGYEQYF
>TRBV15|NA|TRBD1|TRBJ1-1
TGTGCCACCAGCACGGACAGGGTGATGGTTACTGAAGCTTTCTTT
CATSTDRVMVTEAFF
>TRBV5-1|few|TRBD2|TRBJ2-1
TGCGCCAGCAGCTTCGGGGGGGGTGGGAATGAGCAGTTCTTC
CASSFGGGGNEQFF
>TRBV5-1|NA|NA|TRBJ1-6
TGCGCCAGCAGCTTGACAGATTCACCCCTCCACTTT
CASSLTDSPLHF
>TRBV5-6|NA|NA|TRBJ2-3
TGTGCCAGCAGCCAAGATGGAGGGGTACCCACAGATACGCAGTATTTT
CASSQDGGVPTDTQYF
>TRBV6-1|NA|TRBD1|TRBJ2-7
TGTGCCAGCATCCTACAGGGGCGCTCCTACGAGCAGTACTTC
CASILQGRSYEQYF
>TRBV2|NA|NA|TRBJ2-3
TGTGCCAGCAGTGAAGAGGTAGGGGGTACGCAGTATTTT
CASSEEVGGTQYF
>TRBV27|NA|TRBD2|TRBJ2-2
TGTGCCAGCGCCCTTAGCGGGGGGGCGGGCGGGGAGCTGTTTTTT
CASALSGGAGGELFF
>TRBV11-2|NA|TRBD2|TRBJ2-7
TGTGCCAGCAGCTTGCCACTAGCGGGGGCCTCTTTCGAGCAGTACTTC
CASSLPLAGASFEQYF
>TRBV7-9|NA|NA|TRBJ1-1
TGTGCCAGCAGCCCCCCCAGGCCCTCCCAGGGAGCTTTCTTT
CASSPPRPSQGAFF
>TRBV6-1|NA|TRBD1|TRBJ1-1
TGTGCCAGCAGTGCGACAGGGGGCGCGGGCACTGAAGCTTTCTTT
CASSATGGAGTEAFF
>TRBV6-5|NA|NA|TRBJ2-1
TGTGCCACCGGGGTTAGCTCCTACAATGAGCAGTTCTTC
CATGVSSYNEQFF
>TRBV6-1|NA|NA|TRBJ2-3
TGTGCCAGCAGTGAAGCGCTTCGGGGGGCCATAGATACGCAGTATTTT
CASSEALRGAIDTQYF
>TRBV6-6|NA|NA|TRBJ2-4
TGTGCCAGCAGTTACTTGAGTAATCAGTACTTC
CASSYLSNQYF
>TRBV12-5|NA|TRBD1|TRBJ1-3
TGTGCTAGTGGTTCCACCGGGACAGGGGCTGGAAACACCATATATTTT
CASGSTGTGAGNTIYF
>TRBV10-3|few|NA|TRBJ1-1
TGTGCCATCAGCCCAGGGGACACTGAAGCTTTCTTT
CAISPGDTEAFF
>TRBV5-1|NA|TRBD2|TRBJ2-1
TGCGCCAGCAGCCCTAGCGGGCGATGGCAGTTCTTC
CASSPSGRWQFF
>TRBV21-1|NA|NA|TRBJ1-5
TGTGCCAGCAGCAAATTAGTCAGGCATCAGCCCCAGCATTTT
CASSKLVRHQPQHF
>TRBV5-1|NA|NA|TRBJ2-5
TGCGCCAGCAGCTTGGAGGGGCAGGGTGTGTCAGAGACCCAGTACTTC
CASSLEGQGVSETQYF
>TRBV15|NA|TRBD2|TRBJ2-7
TGTGCCACCAGCAGAGAAACTAGCGGGCCCTACGAGCAGTACTTC
CATSRETSGPYEQYF
>TRBV6-5|few|TRBD1|TRBJ2-7
TGTGCCAGCAGTTACACGGACAGGGGGACCTACGAGCAGTACTTC
CASSYTDRGTYEQYF
>TRBV6-5|NA|NA|TRBJ1-2
TGTGCCAGCAGTCGGGGGAACTATGGCTACACCTTC
CASSRGNYGYTF
>TRBV27|NA|TRBD1|TRBJ1-5
TGTGCCAGCAGTCCATTACAGGGGTATAGCAATCAGCCCCAGCATTTT
CASSPLQGYSNQPQHF
>TRBV5-1|NA|NA|TRBJ1-1
TGCGCCAGCAGCTTATATCGACGGGGCACTGAAGCTTTCTTT
CASSLYRRGTEAFF
>TRBV19|NA|NA|TRBJ1-5
TGTGCCAGTAGTATAGGGGCAGGGAATCAGCCCCAGCATTTT
CASSIGAGNQPQHF
>TRBV5-1|NA|TRBD2|TRBJ2-3
TGCGCCAGCAGCTTGGCGAGCGGGGGGGGTATAGATACGCAGTATTTT
CASSLASGGGIDTQYF
>TRBV4-1|NA|TRBD1|TRBJ2-7
TGCGCCAGCAGCACCACCGGGACAGGGGGCTTCGAGCAGTACTTC
CASSTTGTGGFEQYF
>TRBV4-1|NA|TRBD1|TRBJ1-5
TGCGCCAGCAGCACCTCGACAGGGTGGGATCAGCCCCAGCATTTT
CASSTSTGWDQPQHF
>TRBV15|NA|TRBD1|TRBJ1-6
TGTGCCACCAGCACCAGGACAGGGGTTAATTCACCCCTCCACTTT
CATSTRTGVNSPLHF
>TRBV7-6|NA|TRBD1|TRBJ2-7
TGTGCCAGCAGCTTAAACCCCGTAGGGGGACAGGCCTACGAGCAGTACTTC
CASSLNPVGGQAYEQYF